A selection of T cell receptor beta chains follows, all from one sample in a study of shared clonotypes between healthy human individuals. Assay used: immunoSEQ multiplex PCR; TCRdb lists only in-frame clones, some missing. The table records under 120,000 clones, 65% to 75% of them present only once. Sequencing was done on a sample of memory CD8+ T cells sorted from blood. These receptors came from a woman in her twenties or thirties in good health. Both conserved end residues are part of each CDR3. D genes are given only for firm matches. Rows give clone size only sometimes, using once, few, many, or a class for an expanded clone.

V: TRBV5-1
D: TRBD1
size: -
J: TRBJ2-2
DNA: TGCGCCAGCAGCCCCGGACAGGGTTACACCGGGGAGCTGTTTTTT
CDR3: CASSPGQGYTGELFF

V: TRBV27
D: TRBD2
size: -
J: TRBJ2-5
DNA: TGTGCCAGCAGACCTAGCGGGAGGGTAGGGGAGACCCAGTACTTC
CDR3: CASRPSGRVGETQYF

V: TRBV27
D: TRBD1
size: -
J: TRBJ2-7
DNA: TGTGCCAGCAGTGTCCCGGGACAGTTACAGCAGTACTTC
CDR3: CASSVPGQLQQYF

V: TRBV28
D: -
size: -
J: TRBJ2-2
DNA: TGTGCCAGCACTAAAACTAGTACCACCGGGGAGCTGTTTTTT
CDR3: CASTKTSTTGELFF

V: TRBV7-2
D: -
size: -
J: TRBJ1-6
DNA: TGTGCCAGCAGCTCCTCCCCGGCAGGGATGGGTTATAGTTCACCCCTCCACTTT
CDR3: CASSSSPAGMGYSSPLHF

V: TRBV7-9
D: TRBD1
size: -
J: TRBJ1-5
DNA: TGTGCCAGCAGTTTGGACAGGTCAAATCAGCCCCAGCATTTT
CDR3: CASSLDRSNQPQHF

V: TRBV5-1
D: -
size: -
J: TRBJ1-1
DNA: TGCGCCAGCAGCCCCGGACACGATGGGAACACTGAAGCTTTCTTT
CDR3: CASSPGHDGNTEAFF

V: TRBV29-1
D: -
size: -
J: TRBJ2-7
DNA: TGCAGCGTTGATACGGGGGCCAAAGGTACCTACGAGCAGTACTTC
CDR3: CSVDTGAKGTYEQYF

V: TRBV5-6
D: -
size: -
J: TRBJ2-7
DNA: TGTGCCAGCAGCTCCAGTCCGCCAAGCTCCTACGAGCAGTACTTC
CDR3: CASSSSPPSSYEQYF

V: TRBV2
D: -
size: -
J: TRBJ1-1
DNA: TGTGCCAGCAGTGACGTGGAGAACACTGAAGCTTTCTTT
CDR3: CASSDVENTEAFF

V: TRBV19
D: -
size: few
J: TRBJ2-3
DNA: TGTGCCAGTAACTTCGGAACAGATACGCAGTATTTT
CDR3: CASNFGTDTQYF

V: TRBV7-9
D: -
size: -
J: TRBJ2-7
DNA: TGTGCCAGCAGCTTAGGTGGGACCTCATACGAGCAGTACTTC
CDR3: CASSLGGTSYEQYF

V: TRBV6-4
D: TRBD2
size: many
J: TRBJ2-3
DNA: TGTGCCAGCAGTGGTAGCGGGAGCACAGATACGCAGTATTTT
CDR3: CASSGSGSTDTQYF

V: TRBV27
D: -
size: few
J: TRBJ2-1
DNA: TGTGCCAGCAGTTTTCATTACTACAATGAGCAGTTCTTC
CDR3: CASSFHYYNEQFF

V: TRBV6-6
D: -
size: -
J: TRBJ1-2
DNA: TGTGCCAGCAGTTATCGTGGGAGGGGAGAGTATGGCTACACCTTC
CDR3: CASSYRGRGEYGYTF

V: TRBV10-3
D: -
size: -
J: TRBJ2-3
DNA: TGTGCCATCAGTGAGTCGGAGGGGTTTGTGTCGGATACGCAGTATTTT
CDR3: CAISESEGFVSDTQYF

V: TRBV27
D: -
size: -
J: TRBJ1-1
DNA: TGTGCCAGCAGTTTAAGCGAGGGTGGGCAAGCTTTCTTT
CDR3: CASSLSEGGQAFF

V: TRBV11-2
D: -
size: once
J: TRBJ2-3
DNA: TGTGCCAGCAGTGAGCGGGGCACAGATACGCAGTATTTT
CDR3: CASSERGTDTQYF

V: TRBV6-5
D: -
size: -
J: TRBJ2-7
DNA: TGTGCCAGCAGCCACTCCTTGGGATACGAGCAGTACTTC
CDR3: CASSHSLGYEQYF

V: TRBV19
D: -
size: -
J: TRBJ1-2
DNA: TGTGCCAGTAGTGTTTGGTTGGGGGGCGCTTTACCCGACTATGGCTACACCTTC
CDR3: CASSVWLGGALPDYGYTF

V: TRBV7-8
D: TRBD2
size: -
J: TRBJ2-7
DNA: TGTGCCAGCAGCTTAGCTCTGCGGGAGCGCTACGAGCAGTACTTC
CDR3: CASSLALRERYEQYF

V: TRBV7-9
D: -
size: -
J: TRBJ2-7
DNA: TGTGCCAGCAGCTCGTGGACAACCTACGAGCAGTACTTC
CDR3: CASSSWTTYEQYF

V: TRBV9
D: TRBD2
size: -
J: TRBJ2-1
DNA: TGTGCCAGCAGCGTAGGTCGGGAGGGATACAATGAGCAGTTCTTC
CDR3: CASSVGREGYNEQFF

V: TRBV30
D: -
size: -
J: TRBJ2-3
DNA: TGTGCCTGGAGTGTAACAGGGTTGGCAGATACGCAGTATTTT
CDR3: CAWSVTGLADTQYF

V: TRBV11-2
D: TRBD2
size: -
J: TRBJ2-1
DNA: TGTGCCAGCAGTTCGCGACTAGCGGGAGTGGTTGGGGATGAGCAGTTCTTC
CDR3: CASSSRLAGVVGDEQFF

V: TRBV21-1
D: -
size: -
J: TRBJ2-7
DNA: TGTGCCAGCAGCAAAGATCAGGGCATTCCCTACGAGCAGTACTTC
CDR3: CASSKDQGIPYEQYF

V: TRBV25-1
D: -
size: -
J: TRBJ1-6
DNA: TGTGCCACTCCTTGTGGGAGCTCCTATAATTCACCCCTCCACTTT
CDR3: CATPCGSSYNSPLHF

V: TRBV2
D: TRBD2
size: -
J: TRBJ2-5
DNA: TGTGCCAGCAGAGCCTCAAGCGGGAGGGGAGAGACCCAGTACTTC
CDR3: CASRASSGRGETQYF

V: TRBV5-6
D: TRBD2
size: -
J: TRBJ2-3
DNA: TGTGCCAGCAGCTCGGGACTAGCTTTGGCAGATACGCAGTATTTT
CDR3: CASSSGLALADTQYF

V: TRBV4-1
D: -
size: once
J: TRBJ1-2
DNA: TGCGCCAGCAGCCAGCGTCGGTCAAGATACTATGGCTACACCTTC
CDR3: CASSQRRSRYYGYTF

V: TRBV11-2
D: -
size: -
J: TRBJ2-7
DNA: TGTGCCAGCAGCACTATGGGCATCACCAACTCCTACGAGCAGTACTTC
CDR3: CASSTMGITNSYEQYF

V: TRBV28
D: TRBD1
size: -
J: TRBJ1-2
DNA: TGTGCCAGCAGTCCCCGGGGACAGGGGGTTAACTATGGCTACACCTTC
CDR3: CASSPRGQGVNYGYTF

V: TRBV5-6
D: -
size: many
J: TRBJ1-5
DNA: TGTGCCAGCAGCCAAGGACATTCCGACATTCAGCCCCAGCATTTT
CDR3: CASSQGHSDIQPQHF

V: TRBV19
D: TRBD2
size: -
J: TRBJ2-7
DNA: TGTGCCAGTTTAGGCGGGAGCTCCTACGAGCAGTACTTC
CDR3: CASLGGSSYEQYF

V: TRBV18
D: -
size: -
J: TRBJ2-5
DNA: TGTGCCAGCTCCGTCGACAATTCTCGAGAGACCCAGTACTTC
CDR3: CASSVDNSRETQYF

V: TRBV5-8
D: -
size: -
J: TRBJ1-2
DNA: TGTGCCAGCAGCTTGAATTGGGCCTCTAACTATGGCTACACCTTC
CDR3: CASSLNWASNYGYTF

V: TRBV27
D: -
size: few
J: TRBJ2-1
DNA: TGTGCCAGCAGTTTAGGGACCTACCGCCATGAGCAGTTCTTC
CDR3: CASSLGTYRHEQFF

V: TRBV6-1
D: -
size: few
J: TRBJ2-7
DNA: TGTGCCAGCAGTGAAAGAGTGGAACAGGGCGGCTACGAGCAGTACTTC
CDR3: CASSERVEQGGYEQYF

V: TRBV1
D: -
size: once
J: TRBJ2-1
DNA: TGCACCAGCAGCCAAGAGAGACCGCGGGAACTAGCGGGAGGGGGACAAAATGAGCAGTTCTTC
CDR3: CTSSQERPRELAGGGQNEQFF

V: TRBV27
D: TRBD1
size: few
J: TRBJ2-2
DNA: TGTGCCAGCAGTGCCGGGACAGGTCGGGAGCTGTTTTTT
CDR3: CASSAGTGRELFF

V: TRBV27
D: TRBD1
size: -
J: TRBJ2-1
DNA: TGTGCCACTACAGGGGGCATGGTCGATGAGCAGTTCTTC
CDR3: CATTGGMVDEQFF